One and the same sample provided the 5 T cell receptor beta chains below, sequenced in a study of T cells after yellow fever vaccination. Via MiXCR, TCRdb re-called the 5' RACE reads, giving one row per CDR3 protein. The table lists 100,000 to 150,000 distinct CDR3 sequences, approximately 7% of them singletons. The sample in question was CD4+ T cells sorted from PBMCs, obtained 9 to 11 days after the first yellow fever vaccination. The receptors derive from a man younger than 30 who received the YFV17D yellow fever vaccine.

There are many counts of this clonotype. The V and J genes are TRBV25-1 and TRBJ1-2; D is unclear. V was cut by 2 bases and J by 7 bases, with 5 bases left in between. This CDR3 is built from 11 residues. Germline V gene sequence: CDR1 MGHDK, CDR2 SYGVNS. The CDR3 DNA reads as TGTGCCAGCAGTGAAGGAGGTGGCTACACCTTC. As protein: CASSEGGGYTF.

This clonotype was counted many times. The chain's CDR3 is CASSRTRTSRRELFF. The CDR3 DNA follows: TGTGCCAGCAGCCGTACGAGGACTAGCAGGAGGGAGCTGTTTTTT. V usage is TRBV7-2 and J usage is TRBJ2-2; 8 nucleotides agree with TRBD2. After removal of 5 bases from V and 9 bases from J, the junction contained 11 bases not matched to a gene. The CDR3 is 15 residues long. Germline assignment: CDR1 SGHTA and CDR2 FQGNSA.

CDR3 residues: CSASSPLQGAGRNEKLFF. In DNA form, the CDR3 reads TGCAGTGCTAGTTCTCCGCTCCAGGGGGCGGGGAGGAATGAAAAACTGTTTTTT. V usage is TRBV20-1 and J usage is TRBJ1-4, with 8 bases fitting TRBD1. Trimming removed 3 bases from V and 5 bases from J; junction bases left unmatched: 17. The CDR3 contains 18 residues. The germline gives CDR1 DFQATT, CDR2 SNEGSKA (reference sequence).

The chain has TRBV20-1 and TRBJ1-1; the match to TRBD1 covers 8 bases. The CDR3 contains 13 residues. Germline V gives CDR1 DFQATT, CDR2 SNEGSKA (reference sequence). Trimming at V came to 6 bases and at J to 1 base, leaving 4 bases not matched to a gene. The CDR3: CSARDRTNTEAFF. In DNA, the CDR3 is TGCAGTGCACGGGACAGGACGAACACTGAAGCTTTCTTT.

In its sample, this clonotype was seen many times. V and J are TRBV5-1 and TRBJ2-3; 10 bases match TRBD2. CDR1 is SGHRS and CDR2 is YFSETQ in the germline V gene. The CDR3 contains 16 residues. Trimming took 4 bases from V and 0 from J; bases not matched to a gene: 5. CDR3: CASSLLAGTSTDTQYF. CDR3 sequence (DNA): TGCGCCAGCAGCCTACTAGCGGGGACTAGCACAGATACGCAGTATTTT.